The TCR beta chain under discussion was sequenced for a study of control samples from healthy donors and cancer patients. Method: immunoSEQ multiplex PCR; TCRdb's copy keeps in-frame clones and lacks some. In the table there are 150,000 to 200,000 clones, 85% to 90% of which are singletons. The clonotype comes from a man aged 30-40 years in good health. The sample taken for sequencing was blood.

CDR3 loop: CASSLPWDRGKTQYF. CDR3 in DNA: TGTGCCAGCAGCCTCCCATGGGACAGGGGAAAGACCCAGTACTTC. The gene calls are TRBV11-2 and TRBJ2-5, with TRBD1 identical over 10 bases. Germline trimming cut 5 bases from V and 6 bases from J; bases unmatched to any gene: 9. The germline V gene encodes CDR1 SGHAT and CDR2 FQNNGV. The CDR3 has 15 amino acids.